The T cell receptor (beta chain) described here comes from a study of beta chain features in type 1 diabetes. Study-wide background: All samples yielded over 95,000,000 examined sorted cells.

The entirety of the isolated RNA underwent reverse transcription, so expressed TCRB transcripts were sequenced. Using immunoSEQ multiplex PCR, the repertoire was profiled, and TCRdb retains in-frame clones only, with some absent. The sample comprises approximately 380,000 clones, less than 15% of which are singletons, and more than 0.015% rests with the top ten. This clone was seen a handful of times. The germline V gene encodes CDR1 MDHEN and CDR2 SYDVKM. Unmatched junction bases numbered 2, after V lost 3 bases and J lost 7 bases. This CDR3 spans 13 amino acids. The chain is built from TRBV28 and TRBJ2-1; 8 bases match TRBD2. This receptor was identified in a woman between 18 and 29 years old in good health. Material for sequencing was naive CD4+ T cells from blood. The CDR3 spells CASSFSGSNEQFF. The CDR3 bases are TGTGCCAGCAGTTTCAGCGGGAGTAATGAGCAGTTCTTC.